This TCR beta chain was documented in a study of neurological immune-mediated disorders. 5'RACE employing 10-nucleotide random UMIs yielded the cDNA. TCRdb re-analysed the 5' RACE reads in MiXCR, keeping a single row per CDR3 protein. The sample comprises around 42,000 distinct CDR3 sequences, roughly 12% of which are singletons, and roughly 10% rests with the top ten. Notes on the study in general: Patients with HTLV-1-associated myelopathy showed the most TCR clonal expansion. Those with multiple sclerosis showed the least, falling below healthy controls.

Points on this clonotype: Antigen specificity is unknown. Its ends do not fully match the called genes, so a read error is possible.

Indicated time point: longitudinal time-point 3. Healthy controls consisted of blood bank volunteers in Maryland, USA. Germline-derived CDR1 and CDR2 are MGHDK and SYGVNS. The CDR3 totals 15 residues. Input material: PBMCs. This TCR was recovered from a man aged 25-45 years in good health. This chain links TRBV25-1 with TRBJ1-3; TRBD1 might be the D (5 bases). CDR3 residues: CSSSQGRQYGNTIYF. DNA of the CDR3: TGTTCCAGCAGTCAAGGTAGACAGTACGGAAACACCATATATTTT.